This entry lists 30 T cell receptor beta chains sequenced from one sample in a study of blood T cell repertoires in COVID-19. The assay was immunoSEQ multiplex PCR, and TCRdb's table has in-frame clones only and misses some. This sample has around 70,000 clones, with 80% to 95% found just once. Sequencing was done on a sample of peripheral blood. The receptors stem from a woman aged 60 to 75 with active COVID-19.

The rearrangement links TRBV2 to TRBJ1-2, with no clear D. V was cut by 4 bases and J by 4 bases, with 13 bases left in between. The CDR3 is made up of 14 amino acids. Germline values: CDR1 SNHLY, CDR2 FYNNEI. CDR3 sequence: CASSVEGSGYGYTF. CDR3 DNA sequence: TGTGCCAGCAGTGTCGAAGGGAGCGGCTATGGCTACACCTTC.

The rearrangement links TRBV7-9 to TRBJ2-7; a possible D gene is TRBD2 (6 bases). In germline, CDR1 is SEHNR, CDR2 FQNEAQ (reference sequence). V lost 5 bases to trimming and J lost 1 base, with 18 bases between them. The CDR3 loop spans 16 amino acids. CDR3 in amino acids: CASSRVGRERSYEQYF. The CDR3 DNA is TGTGCCAGCAGCAGAGTAGGGCGGGAAAGATCCTACGAGCAGTACTTC.

The CDR3 nucleotides are TGCGCCAGCAGCTTGGGACAGGTGTGGGAGACCCAGTACTTC. Amino acid sequence: CASSLGQVWETQYF. The chain carries TRBV5-1 and TRBJ2-5, with a possible D match to TRBD1 (6 bases). The CDR3 spans 14 residues. Trimming pared 0 bases from V and 5 bases from J, leaving 11 bases between. The germline gives CDR1 SGHRS, CDR2 YFSETQ.

This chain connects TRBV29-1 to TRBJ2-2, with TRBD1 matching 7 bases. Germline values: CDR1 SQVTM, CDR2 ANQGSEA. J was trimmed by 5 bases and V by 3 bases; bases with no gene match: 6. The CDR3 length is 14 residues. The CDR3 reads CSVDTGERTGELFF. The DNA of the CDR3 is TGCAGCGTTGATACAGGGGAGCGTACCGGGGAGCTGTTTTTT.

This chain connects TRBV28 to TRBJ1-6; no reliable D call. The CDR3 is made up of 15 amino acids. The V gene lost 2 bases and the J gene lost 10 bases, with 15 bases spanning the gap. The germline gives CDR1 MDHEN, CDR2 SYDVKM. The CDR3 sequence is CASSLRGTVGSPLHF. The CDR3 nucleotides read TGTGCCAGCAGTTTACGGGGAACGGTTGGGTCACCCCTCCACTTT. The whole variable domain, filled in from reference TRBV28 and TRBJ1-6, reads DVKVTQSSRYLVKRTGEKVFLECVQDMDHENMFWYRQDPGLGLRLIYFSYDVKMKEKGDIPEGYSVSREKKERFSLILESASTNQTSMYLCASSLRGTVGSPLHFGNGTRLTVT.

The chain carries TRBV5-1 and TRBJ2-5, with a tentative D call TRBD1 (6 bases). The CDR3 runs to 15 residues. V gave up 0 bases and J gave up 1 base, with 10 bases separating them. Germline V gene sequence: CDR1 SGHRS, CDR2 YFSETQ. The CDR3 DNA follows: TGCGCCAGCAGCTTGGCTACAGGGACCCAAGAGACCCAGTACTTC. Its translation: CASSLATGTQETQYF.

The rearrangement uses TRBV29-1 and TRBJ2-1, with 12 bases matching TRBD2. Germline V gene lookup returns CDR1 SQVTM and CDR2 ANQGSEA. V lost 7 bases and J lost 5; bases outside the gene matches: 6. The CDR3 spans 14 residues. The CDR3 nucleotides are TGCAGCGCCCGGACTAGCGGGGAGGACAATGAGCAGTTCTTC. Translating gives CSARTSGEDNEQFF.

The chain is built from TRBV28 and TRBJ1-2; 7 bases fit TRBD1. The CDR3 loop spans 15 amino acids. In germline, CDR1 is MDHEN, CDR2 SYDVKM. The V and J ends lost 4 bases and 5 bases, in that order; junction bases with no gene match: 10. CDR3 region: CASSSSPPTGYGYTF. The CDR3, as DNA: TGTGCCAGCAGTTCCTCCCCCCCGACAGGGTATGGCTACACCTTC.

This rearrangement joins TRBV7-8 to TRBJ1-1; D uncertain. This CDR3 spans 13 amino acids. The germline CDR1 and CDR2 sequences are SGHVS and FQNEAQ. V was trimmed by 3 bases and J by 1 base, leaving 6 bases between them. CDR3 sequence (DNA): TGTGCCAGCAGCTTCAACAGGAACACTGAAGCTTTCTTT. Translation: CASSFNRNTEAFF.

The chain couples TRBV5-6 to TRBJ2-3, with TRBD1 matching 8 bases. The CDR3 contains 15 residues. Per the germline V gene, CDR1 is SGHDT and CDR2 is YYEEEE. The trim removed 4 bases at V and 1 base at J, leaving 5 bases unmatched. CDR3 protein: CASSRQGFGTDTQYF. The CDR3 DNA reads as TGTGCCAGCAGCCGACAGGGGTTCGGCACAGATACGCAGTATTTT.

This chain uses TRBV29-1 with TRBJ1-1; 10 bases agree with TRBD1. With 5 bases clipped from V and 4 bases from J, the junction kept 1 base outside the gene matches. CDR1 SQVTM and CDR2 ANQGSEA come from the germline V gene. The CDR3 extends over 12 amino acids. The CDR3 DNA reads TGCAGCGTTAGGACAGGGGGCACTGAAGCTTTCTTT. Translating gives CSVRTGGTEAFF.

This sequence joins TRBV27 and TRBJ2-2, with 7 bases matching TRBD2. CDR1 is MNHEY and CDR2 is SMNVEV in the germline V gene (reference sequence). V dropped 7 bases and J dropped 3; count of bases not matched to a gene: 5. The CDR3 extends over 14 amino acids. The CDR3 DNA sequence: TGTGCCAGCAAAGGCGGGAGCTACACCGGGGAGCTGTTTTTT. Translating it yields CASKGGSYTGELFF.

This chain connects TRBV5-1 to TRBJ2-7; no definite D call. This CDR3 has 14 amino acids. In germline, CDR1 is SGHRS, CDR2 YFSETQ. Trimming left V 4 bases short and J 0 bases short, with 11 bases between. The CDR3 DNA reads as TGCGCCAGCAGCCCTATGGTCAACTCCTACGAGCAGTACTTC. It yields the protein CASSPMVNSYEQYF.

This chain connects TRBV5-1 to TRBJ1-3, with D uncertain. The CDR3 runs 14 residues. The V end was cut by 0 bases, the J end by 3 bases, with 7 bases between. Germline CDR1 SGHRS, CDR2 YFSETQ. The CDR3 reads CASSLGGLGNTIYF. DNA for the CDR3: TGCGCCAGCAGCTTGGGAGGGCTTGGAAACACCATATATTTT.

The chain carries TRBV4-1 and TRBJ1-5, with 9 nucleotides matching TRBD1. There are 18 residues in the CDR3. CDR1 is MGHRA, CDR2 YSYEKL, per germline. With V trimmed by 1 base and J by 4 bases, 11 bases remained unmatched. CDR3 amino acids: CASSQASSGGQGNQPQHF. In DNA, the CDR3 is TGCGCCAGCAGCCAAGCTTCGTCCGGGGGACAGGGAAATCAGCCCCAGCATTTT.

A single count supports this clone. The chain couples TRBV15 to TRBJ1-1; perhaps TRBD1 as D (5 bases). Trimming left V 0 bases short and J 1 base short, with 18 bases between. The V gene's germline CDR1 is LNHNV and CDR2 YYDKDF (reference sequence). The CDR3 has 18 amino acids. DNA of the CDR3: TGTGCCACCAGCAGAGATCGGGGGAGGGCAGGGAGGAACACTGAAGCTTTCTTT. This gives the protein CATSRDRGRAGRNTEAFF.

The chain employs TRBV7-8 and TRBJ2-5; D gene ambiguous. The germline V gene has CDR1 SGHVS and CDR2 FQNEAQ. The CDR3 loop spans 13 amino acids. Trimming shortened V by 1 base and J by 9 bases, and 12 bases separated the two germline ends. The CDR3 spells CASSLELLEAQYF. The CDR3 nucleotides read TGTGCCAGCAGCTTAGAACTCCTTGAGGCCCAGTACTTC.

The rearrangement links TRBV2 to TRBJ1-5; no reliable D call. In germline, CDR1 is SNHLY, CDR2 FYNNEI. CDR3 length: 16 residues. The ends were cut back, 7 bases at V and 1 base at J, with 17 bases in the middle. The CDR3 DNA reads as TGTGCCAGCACCTTCCTCCCCCCTATGAGCAATCAGCCCCAGCATTTT. This codes for CASTFLPPMSNQPQHF. Full variable domain (outside the CDR3, taken from reference TRBV2 and TRBJ1-5): EPEVTQTPSHQVTQMGQEVILRCVPISNHLYFYWYRQILGQKVEFLVSFYNNEISEKSEIFDDQFSVERPDGSNFTLKIRSTKLEDSAMYFCASTFLPPMSNQPQHFGDGTRLSIL.

This chain links TRBV6-6 with TRBJ2-7; no definite D call. The V end lost 5 bases, the J end lost 3 bases, and 5 bases lay between the germline ends. Per germline, CDR1 MNHNY and CDR2 SVGAGI (reference sequence). The length of the CDR3 is 11 residues. CDR3 DNA: TGTGCCAGCAGTGGGCACTACGAGCAGTACTTC. Translation: CASSGHYEQYF.

The J gene is TRBJ2-1, the V gene TRBV7-6; TRBD1 is a possible D gene (6 bases). This CDR3 has 17 amino acids. Trimming took off 3 bases at V and 1 base at J, with 16 bases between the two ends. Per germline, CDR1 SGHVS and CDR2 FNYEAQ. The CDR3 spells CASSFQTGSVSYNEQFF. CDR3 bases: TGTGCCAGCAGCTTTCAAACAGGGTCGGTTTCCTACAATGAGCAGTTCTTC.

This chain uses TRBV9 with TRBJ2-3; D gene uncertain. The length of the CDR3 is 14 residues. Trimming removed 1 base from V and 6 bases from J, with 12 bases in between. CDR1 and CDR2 (germline): SGDLS, YYNGEE. In DNA, the CDR3 is TGTGCCAGCAGCGTAACCAGGTTTGCGGATACGCAGTATTTT. Translating gives CASSVTRFADTQYF.

CDR3 protein: CASSRQGVSYEQYF. DNA of the CDR3: TGTGCCAGCAGTCGACAGGGGGTCTCCTACGAGCAGTACTTC. The rearrangement joins TRBV28 to TRBJ2-7, with TRBD1 identical over 9 bases. The trim removed 5 bases at V and 0 bases at J, leaving 2 bases unmatched. The CDR3 consists of 14 residues. The germline V gene encodes CDR1 MDHEN and CDR2 SYDVKM.

The rearrangement links TRBV3-1 (or the pseudogene TRBV3-2) to TRBJ1-4; D is ambiguous. From germline, CDR1 is LGHDT and CDR2 YNNKEL (reference sequence). This CDR3 is built from 15 residues. The germline V and J ends were trimmed by 2 bases and 7 bases, with 14 bases remaining between them. CDR3 protein: CASSQRAGVGEKLFF. Written as DNA, the CDR3 is TGTGCCAGCAGCCAAAGGGCCGGGGTAGGTGAAAAACTGTTTTTT.

The gene calls are TRBV5-1 and TRBJ2-7, with 8 nucleotides matching TRBD2. V lost 2 bases to trimming and J lost 0 bases; unmatched junction nucleotides: 4. There are 15 residues in the CDR3. Germline V gene sequence: CDR1 SGHRS, CDR2 YFSETQ. The CDR3 reads CASSLEAGASYEQYF. As DNA, the CDR3 is TGCGCCAGCAGCTTAGAAGCGGGAGCCTCCTACGAGCAGTACTTC.

This clone came up once. The DNA of the CDR3 is TGTGCCAGCAGCCCGACAGGGACCGGAAGCAATCAGCCCCAGCATTTT. This encodes CASSPTGTGSNQPQHF. The chain has TRBV5-5 and TRBJ1-5, with 7 bases aligning to TRBD1. The V gene's germline CDR1 is SGHKS and CDR2 YYEKEE (reference sequence). Trimming removed 4 bases from V and 1 base from J; junction bases left unmatched: 8. The CDR3 extends over 16 amino acids. Supplemented by reference TRBV5-5 and TRBJ1-5, the full variable domain reads DAGVTQSPTHLIKTRGQQVTLRCSPISGHKSVSWYQQVLGQGPQFIFQYYEKEERGRGNFPDRFSARQFPNYSSELNVNALLLGDSALYLCASSPTGTGSNQPQHFGDGTRLSIL.

V and J are TRBV28 and TRBJ1-4; TRBD1 matches at 8 bases. Trimming cost V 8 bases and J 7 bases; bases outside gene matches: 12. The CDR3 loop spans 15 amino acids. Germline assignment: CDR1 MDHEN and CDR2 SYDVKM. CDR3 in DNA: TGTGCCAGCGGCTTGACAGGGGTCGTGGGTGAAAAACTGTTTTTT. Its protein is CASGLTGVVGEKLFF.

This CDR3 is CASMSAIPGETQYF. The CDR3 DNA follows: TGTGCCAGCATGAGTGCAATCCCGGGAGAGACCCAGTACTTC. J is TRBJ2-5 and V is TRBV6-5; D not resolved. CDR3 size: 14 residues. CDR1 is MNHEY, CDR2 SVGAGI, per germline. Trimming took off 7 bases at V and 4 bases at J, with 16 bases between the two ends.

This rearrangement joins TRBV24-1 to TRBJ2-1; 7 positions agree with TRBD2. Germline V gene data show CDR1 as KGHDR and CDR2 as SFDVKD. This CDR3 spans 16 amino acids. The junction had 8 bases not matched to a gene; V was cut back by 1 base and J by 6 bases. Written as DNA, the CDR3 is TGTGCCACCAGTGATTTTACTAGCGAGAAATTCAATGAGCAGTTCTTC. It encodes CATSDFTSEKFNEQFF.

The V and J genes are TRBV18 and TRBJ2-6; tentatively, D is TRBD2 (5 bases). CDR3 length: 17 amino acids. The V end was cut by 3 bases, the J end by 1 base, with 13 bases between. CDR1 KGHSH and CDR2 LQKENI come from the germline V gene. CDR3 in DNA: TGTGCCAGCTCACCTCCGGGGTTTAGGTCTGGGGCCAACGTCCTGACTTTC. This sequence encodes CASSPPGFRSGANVLTF.

Points on this clone: A read error may account for a junction end that differs from germline. This chain connects TRBV3-1 (or the pseudogene TRBV3-2) to TRBJ2-1, with 13 bases that match TRBD2. The CDR3 length is 13 residues. Germline V gene sequence: CDR1 LGHDT, CDR2 YNNKEL (reference sequence). The CDR3 spells CASRDGTSGTRLF. CDR3 coding DNA: TGTGCCAGCAGAGACGGGACTAGCGGGACACGGCTCTTC.